A single sample is the source of the 6 T cell receptor beta chains below, sequenced in a study of post-analysis software for immune sequencing data. Sequencing libraries made from TCR beta cDNA carried unique molecular identifiers. Using its own MiXCR run on the PCR reads, TCRdb lists one record per CDR3 protein. This repertoire shows roughly 700,000 distinct CDR3 sequences, about 32% found once; its top ten account for roughly 0.57%. The antigens of these receptors remain unknown. Regarding the study as a whole: Patients showed TRBV5-6, TRBV5-1 and TRBV20-1 among roughly 5 TRBV segments more frequent than in controls.

Sequences were obtained from blood. These receptors were collected from a girl between 10 and 17 years old with multiple sclerosis.

The V gene is TRBV7-7, the J gene TRBJ2-5; no clear D. The DNA matches TRBJ2-1 better at its end, which makes the J call doubtful. The CDR3 has 15 amino acids. Germline V gene lookup returns CDR1 SSHAT and CDR2 FNYEAQ (reference sequence). The chain's CDR3 is CASAKGPGYQETQFF. The CDR3, as DNA: TGTGCCAGCGCCAAAGGCCCTGGTTACCAAGAGACCCAGTTCTTC.

This clonotype was recorded a few times. The chain combines TRBV5-1 with TRBJ2-2; TRBD1 matches at 9 bases. Germline CDR1 and CDR2: SGHRS and YFSETQ. The V segment lost 4 bases and the J segment 4 bases; nucleotides outside the gene matches: 8. This CDR3 region has 16 residues. CDR3 loop: CASSQTGTGPTGELFF. CDR3 sequence (DNA): TGCGCCAGCAGCCAAACCGGGACAGGGCCCACCGGGGAGCTGTTTTTT. Looking up the rest from reference TRBV5-1 and TRBJ2-2 gives the full variable domain: KAGVTQTPRYLIKTRGQQVTLSCSPISGHRSVSWYQQTPGQGLQFLFEYFSETQRNKGNFPGRFSGRQFSNSRSEMNVSTLELGDSALYLCASSQTGTGPTGELFFGEGSRLTVL.

The rearrangement joins TRBV4-3 to TRBJ1-6; 7 nucleotides agree with TRBD1. This CDR3 is built from 15 residues. J gave up 10 bases and V 0 bases, and 6 bases lay outside the gene matches. Germline CDR1 reads LGHNA; CDR2 reads YSLEER. The chain's CDR3 is CASSQDKRGRSPLHF. The CDR3 nucleotides are TGCGCCAGCAGCCAAGATAAGAGGGGGCGGTCACCCCTCCACTTT.

This clonotype was observed a few times. The V gene is TRBV7-2, the J gene TRBJ2-7; D not resolved. V lost 1 base and J 6 bases, leaving 16 bases between the germline ends. Germline lookup yields CDR1 SGHTA and CDR2 FQGNSA. The CDR3 has 15 residues. The CDR3 loop reads CASSLEMGSRVEQYF. DNA for the CDR3: TGTGCCAGCAGCTTAGAGATGGGCTCTCGAGTCGAGCAGTACTTC.

The chain carries TRBV20-1 and TRBJ2-1; 9 bases are shared with TRBD2. The CDR3 runs to 15 residues. Germline lookup yields CDR1 DFQATT and CDR2 SNEGSKA (reference sequence). The J segment lost 8 bases and the V segment lost 6 bases, leaving 14 bases of the junction unmatched. Here the CDR3 DNA reads TGCAGTGCCAGGCCCGGGACTAGCAGTGACGATGAGCAGTTCTTC. Residues: CSARPGTSSDDEQFF.

A word on this clonotype: Relative to the germline gene, one junction end is altered; a read error may explain this. The J gene is TRBJ2-3, the V gene TRBV7-8; D remains ambiguous. CDR3 length equals 14 residues. Germline CDR1 SGHVS, CDR2 FQNEAQ. CDR3 sequence: CASSPQTMPDMQYF. Here the CDR3 DNA reads TGTGCCAGCAGCCCTCAAACAATGCCAGATATGCAGTATTTT.